Shown below are 11 T cell receptor beta chains from a single sample sequenced in a study of blood T cell repertoires in COVID-19 (dated by TCRdb to about 2020). The library was generated by the immunoSEQ multiplex PCR assay. In TCRdb, the immuneACCESS table is reduced to in-frame sequences with V and J assigned. These tables do not hold every clone; where another copy was compared, an unresolved V gene accounts for under half, and the others remain unexplained. The sample includes about 180,000 clones, with roughly 83% observed a single time. The ten biggest clones cover 13% to 15% of the sample. What was sequenced was peripheral blood. The receptors here all came from a man between 18 and 29 years old with active or convalescent COVID-19.

This chain connects TRBV27 to TRBJ1-4; no reliable D call. V lost 6 bases and J lost 4, with 12 bases in between. CDR3 length: 14 amino acids. The V gene's germline CDR1 is MNHEY and CDR2 SMNVEV (reference sequence). The CDR3 bases are TGTGCCAGCAGACCACTACTCGTTAATGAAAAACTGTTTTTT. It specifies CASRPLLVNEKLFF.

V is TRBV19 and J is TRBJ2-2; D is unclear. Trimming removed 7 bases from V and 1 base from J, with 10 bases in between. Germline V gene data show CDR1 as LNHDA and CDR2 as SQIVND (reference sequence). The length of the CDR3 is 14 residues. The CDR3 DNA reads TGTGCCAGTACGTGGCAGAAGAACACCGGGGAGCTGTTTTTT. Protein product: CASTWQKNTGELFF.

V and J are TRBV27 and TRBJ1-2, with unresolved D. Looked up from germline, CDR1 is MNHEY and CDR2 is SMNVEV (reference sequence). Trimming shortened V by 6 bases and J by 5 bases, and 7 bases separated the two germline ends. The CDR3 length is 11 residues. The CDR3 coding sequence is TGTGCCAGCAGCCCAGGTTATGGCTACACCTTC. Translating gives CASSPGYGYTF.

The V and J genes are TRBV2 and TRBJ2-3, with D maybe TRBD1 (6 bases). Germline assignment: CDR1 SNHLY and CDR2 FYNNEI. The CDR3 consists of 23 residues. Trimming took 0 bases from V and 4 from J, leaving 35 bases between them. CDR3 sequence reads: CASSEATKGWGLQGRASADTQYF. CDR3 sequence (DNA): TGTGCCAGCAGTGAAGCTACTAAGGGGTGGGGTTTACAGGGAAGAGCCTCTGCAGATACGCAGTATTTT.

The count of this clone is one. The CDR3 sequence: CASSLERGGGAREQYF. In DNA form, the CDR3 reads TGCGCCAGCAGCTTGGAGCGTGGCGGGGGGGCTAGGGAGCAGTACTTC. The chain joins TRBV5-1 to TRBJ2-7, with 9 nucleotides matching TRBD2. Unmatched junction bases numbered 11, after V lost 0 bases and J lost 7 bases. Germline V gene data show CDR1 as SGHRS and CDR2 as YFSETQ. This CDR3 spans 16 amino acids. The full variable domain, with the rest looked up from reference TRBV5-1 and TRBJ2-7, is KAGVTQTPRYLIKTRGQQVTLSCSPISGHRSVSWYQQTPGQGLQFLFEYFSETQRNKGNFPGRFSGRQFSNSRSEMNVSTLELGDSALYLCASSLERGGGAREQYFGPGTRLTVT.

This clone showed up just a few times. The V and J genes are TRBV4-3 and TRBJ2-1; maybe TRBD2 (6 bases). CDR3 size: 13 residues. Germline CDR1 reads LGHNA; CDR2 reads YSLEER. Trimming took off 0 bases at V and 8 bases at J, with 8 bases between the two ends. CDR3 region: CASSQDRGYEQFF. In nucleotides, the CDR3 is TGCGCCAGCAGCCAAGATCGGGGGTATGAGCAGTTCTTC.

The chain joins TRBV5-6 to TRBJ1-2; the D gene is possibly TRBD1 (5 bases). The CDR3 is 15 amino acids. Germline CDR1 SGHDT, CDR2 YYEEEE. V lost 3 bases to trimming and J lost 0 bases, with 12 bases between them. The CDR3 region has the DNA TGTGCCAGCAGCTCTTTGGACACTTCTAACTATGGCTACACCTTC. It codes for CASSSLDTSNYGYTF. Complete variable domain (other parts from reference TRBV5-6 and TRBJ1-2): DAGVTQSPTHLIKTRGQQVTLRCSPKSGHDTVSWYQQALGQGPQFIFQYYEEEERQRGNFPDRFSGHQFPNYSSELNVNALLLGDSALYLCASSSLDTSNYGYTFGSGTRLTVV.

This clone showed up just once. The chain uses TRBV2 and TRBJ2-1; tentative D call: TRBD2 (7 bases). Between the trimmed V and J ends, which lost 6 bases and 7 bases, there was a span of 19 bases. Germline V gene lookup returns CDR1 SNHLY and CDR2 FYNNEI. The CDR3 covers 15 residues. This CDR3 reads CASRTGRGRRNEQFF. Written as DNA, the CDR3 is TGTGCCAGCAGGACGGGGCGGGGGCGACGTAATGAGCAGTTCTTC.

This clone has a handful of counts. The chain links TRBV6-5 to TRBJ1-6; 9 bases line up with TRBD1. Germline values: CDR1 MNHEY, CDR2 SVGAGI. V shed 2 bases and J 10 bases; nucleotides not matched to a gene: 6. The length of the CDR3 is 15 residues. The CDR3 DNA reads TGTGCCAGCAGTTACCTAGGACAGGGGTACTCACCCCTCCACTTT. Translated: CASSYLGQGYSPLHF.

The CDR3 sequence: CASSFQGANEKLFF. In DNA form, the CDR3 reads TGTGCCAGCAGTTTTCAAGGGGCGAATGAAAAACTGTTTTTT. The rearrangement joins TRBV28 to TRBJ1-4; maybe TRBD1 (5 bases). The CDR3 is made up of 14 amino acids. The germline CDR1 and CDR2 sequences are MDHEN and SYDVKM. The germline V and J ends were trimmed by 3 bases and 5 bases, with 10 bases remaining between them.

V usage is TRBV28 and J usage is TRBJ1-2; 11 bases align to TRBD1. Germline CDR1 MDHEN, CDR2 SYDVKM. The CDR3 loop spans 15 amino acids. The V segment lost 5 bases and the J segment 4 bases; nucleotides outside the gene matches: 6. The CDR3, as DNA: TGTGCCAGCAGTGGGACAGGGGGTGAATTCTATGGCTACACCTTC. Its translation is CASSGTGGEFYGYTF.